This T cell receptor (beta chain) derives from a study of T cell responses to AZD1222 COVID-19 vaccine. The CDR3 has 13 amino acids. V was clipped by 4 bases and J by 5 bases, with 11 bases between them. CDR1 is MNHEY and CDR2 is SVGAGI in the germline V gene. Using immunoSEQ multiplex PCR, the repertoire was profiled, and TCRdb retains in-frame clones only, with some absent. This table holds under 150,000 clones, about 88% found once. Broader study findings: White British ancestry dominated among donors, who included more females, and clonal diversity was possibly underestimated. Spike-specific TCR breadth and depth both grew after two AZD1222 doses.

This clone occurred once. The target antigen is unknown. The chain links TRBV6-5 to TRBJ1-2, with a possible D match to TRBD1 (5 bases). The receptor was isolated from an adult who received the AZD1222 COVID-19 vaccine. This specimen was peripheral blood, taken 28 days after the second AZD1222 dose. CDR3 nucleotides: TGTGCCAGCAGTTTCGCCGGGACGTATGGCTACACCTTC. As protein: CASSFAGTYGYTF.